This T cell receptor (beta chain) was sequenced in a study of T cell changes during pregnancy in multiple sclerosis. Only in-frame clones appear in the TCRdb table, and some are missing; sequencing was by immunoSEQ multiplex PCR. The sample yields under 90,000 clones, about 94% seen once. CDR1 is SGHRS and CDR2 is YFSETQ in the germline V gene. CDR3 length: 15 residues. Trimming took off 5 bases at V and 0 bases at J, with 14 bases between the two ends. The TCR originated in a female donor in good health, enrolled as a control in a pregnancy study. The chain uses TRBV5-1 and TRBJ1-1; possibly TRBD1 for D (6 bases). Sequenced here: peripheral blood, sampled in the second trimester of pregnancy. The CDR3 nucleotides are TGCGCCAGCAGGCCCTTGGACAGTATGAACACTGAAGCTTTCTTT. Its protein product is CASRPLDSMNTEAFF.